Presented here are 21 T cell receptor beta chains from one specimen sequenced in a study of blood T cell repertoires in COVID-19. Profiling relied on immunoSEQ multiplex PCR, and the TCRdb table lists in-frame clones only, not all of them. The sample consists of 190,000 or so clones, more than 75% of them appearing once. Specimen: peripheral blood. Receptor source: a woman aged 18-29 years who had recovered from COVID-19.

The CDR3 loop is CAIETQSYEQYV. CDR3 nucleotide sequence: TGTGCCATCGAGACACAATCCTACGAGCAGTACGTC. V is TRBV6-5 and J is TRBJ2-7; D is undetermined. The CDR3 totals 12 residues. The V gene lost 10 bases and the J gene lost 1 base, with 11 bases spanning the gap. Germline CDR1 is MNHEY and CDR2 is SVGAGI.

The genes are TRBV12-3 or TRBV12-4 and TRBJ2-1; D is undetermined. The CDR3 covers 12 residues. V lost 5 bases and J lost 4, with 6 bases in between. For the CDR3, the DNA is TGTGCCAGCAGTCCCAGATACAATGAGCAGTTCTTC. Translating it yields CASSPRYNEQFF.

This rearrangement joins TRBV11-2 to TRBJ2-3, with 8 bases identical to TRBD1. The CDR3 loop spans 14 amino acids. Looked up from germline, CDR1 is SGHAT and CDR2 is FQNNGV. V lost 5 bases and J lost 3; bases outside the gene matches: 4. The CDR3 DNA reads TGTGCCAGCAGCCAGGGGGCGGGAACAGATACGCAGTATTTT. Translating it yields CASSQGAGTDTQYF. Based on the CDR3 plus reference TRBV11-2 and TRBJ2-3, the full variable domain is EAGVAQSPRYKIIEKRQSVAFWCNPISGHATLYWYQQILGQGPKLLIQFQNNGVVDDSQLPKDRFSAERLKGVDSTLKIQPAKLEDSAVYLCASSQGAGTDTQYFGPGTRLTVL.

This rearrangement joins TRBV28 to TRBJ1-5; 9 nucleotides match TRBD1. CDR1 is MDHEN and CDR2 is SYDVKM in the germline V gene. Unmatched junction bases numbered 4, after V lost 1 base and J lost 6 bases. The CDR3 runs 15 residues. This CDR3 is CASSLFTGGSQPQHF. In DNA form, the CDR3 reads TGTGCCAGCAGTTTATTCACAGGGGGCAGTCAGCCCCAGCATTTT.

As DNA, the CDR3 is TGTGCCAGCAGTTTCCTTACAGAACGGGAGACCCAGTACTTC. Its protein product is CASSFLTERETQYF. This sequence joins TRBV27 and TRBJ2-5; D is unclear. The germline CDR1 and CDR2 sequences are MNHEY and SMNVEV (reference sequence). The V and J ends lost 3 bases and 5 bases respectively, with 13 bases between them. The CDR3 spans 14 residues.

The CDR3 protein is CASSQDGRERGYTF. CDR3 in DNA: TGCGCCAGCAGCCAAGATGGCAGGGAAAGAGGCTACACCTTC. The chain combines TRBV4-3 with TRBJ1-2, with D tentatively TRBD1 (5 bases). V was cut by 0 bases and J by 8 bases, with 13 bases left in between. The CDR3 runs to 14 residues. The V gene's germline CDR1 is LGHNA and CDR2 YSLEER.

A single count supports this clone. V usage is TRBV18 and J usage is TRBJ2-7; tentatively, D is TRBD2 (5 bases). The germline CDR1 and CDR2 sequences are KGHSH and LQKENI. CDR3 length: 17 residues. Trimming took off 1 base at V and 2 bases at J, with 18 bases between the two ends. DNA of the CDR3: TGTGCCAGCTCACCACGGCAGGACGGGATACTTACCTACGAGCAGTACTTC. Amino acid sequence: CASSPRQDGILTYEQYF.

The rearrangement joins TRBV6-2 or TRBV6-3 to TRBJ2-7, with 8 nucleotides matching TRBD2. CDR3 length equals 14 residues. From germline, CDR1 is MNHEY and CDR2 SVGEGT. The CDR3 sequence is CASSSGTRDYGQYV. CDR3 nucleotides: TGTGCCAGCAGTTCCGGGACTAGGGATTACGGGCAGTACGTC.

This chain uses TRBV7-2 with TRBJ2-1; TRBD2 matches 15 bases. Looked up from germline, CDR1 is SGHTA and CDR2 is FQGNSA. The CDR3 totals 17 residues. Trimming at V came to 2 bases and at J to 7 bases, leaving 6 bases not matched to a gene. CDR3 region: CASSLRTSGGAGNEQFF. The CDR3 bases are TGTGCCAGCAGCTTAAGGACTAGCGGGGGGGCCGGAAATGAGCAGTTCTTC.

The rearrangement uses TRBV5-6 and TRBJ2-3; weak D call: TRBD2 (5 bases). The CDR3 is 14 residues long. V was cut by 2 bases and J by 5 bases, with 12 bases left in between. Per germline, CDR1 SGHDT and CDR2 YYEEEE. CDR3 in DNA: TGTGCCAGCAGCTTCGAGGGTCCGAGAGATACGCAGTATTTT. Its protein is CASSFEGPRDTQYF.

The count of this clone is one. V usage is TRBV10-3 and J usage is TRBJ2-2; 7 bases map to TRBD1. Trimming took 0 bases from V and 5 from J; bases not matched to a gene: 9. The V gene's germline CDR1 is ENHRY and CDR2 SYGVKD. The CDR3 sequence is 17 residues long. CDR3 DNA sequence: TGTGCCATCAGTGAGTCCAGGCCGGGCAGGGGGACCGGGGAGCTGTTTTTT. Translated: CAISESRPGRGTGELFF.

V gene TRBV5-5 combines with J gene TRBJ1-2; 10 bases are a match to TRBD1. Trimming cost V 4 bases and J 5 bases; bases outside gene matches: 14. The CDR3 totals 17 residues. Germline-derived CDR1 and CDR2 are SGHKS and YYEKEE (reference sequence). The CDR3 loop reads CASSAGQGGFVKYGYTF. DNA of the CDR3: TGTGCCAGCAGCGCTGGACAGGGGGGATTTGTTAAGTATGGCTACACCTTC.

V gene TRBV7-2 combines with J gene TRBJ2-5; 10 bases map to TRBD2. After removal of 1 base from V and 1 base from J, the junction contained 9 bases not matched to a gene. Germline CDR1 and CDR2: SGHTA and FQGNSA. CDR3 size: 18 residues. The CDR3 loop reads CASSLVVAGGASQETQYF. CDR3 DNA: TGTGCCAGCAGCTTAGTAGTAGCGGGGGGTGCCTCCCAAGAGACCCAGTACTTC.

The chain carries TRBV10-3 and TRBJ2-1; TRBD2 aligns across 11 bases. The CDR3 covers 19 residues. V lost 2 bases, J lost 8 bases, and 17 bases stayed unmatched. The germline CDR1 and CDR2 sequences are ENHRY and SYGVKD. The CDR3 is CAISEGGPGRTSGFHEQFF. The CDR3 nucleotides are TGTGCCATCAGTGAGGGGGGACCCGGCCGGACTAGCGGGTTCCATGAGCAGTTCTTC.

The rearrangement uses TRBV5-5 and TRBJ2-5; TRBD1 aligns across 12 bases. The CDR3 length is 15 residues. Germline CDR1 and CDR2: SGHKS and YYEKEE (reference sequence). V shed 5 bases, J shed 1 base, and the junction held 3 bases outside the gene matches. Here the CDR3 reads CASRTGQGAQETQYF. CDR3 coding DNA: TGTGCCAGCAGAACGGGACAGGGGGCCCAAGAGACCCAGTACTTC.

This rearrangement joins TRBV18 to TRBJ2-7; 13 nucleotides align to TRBD2. With V trimmed by 3 bases and J by 2 bases, 1 base remained unmatched. Germline CDR1 and CDR2: KGHSH and LQKENI. This CDR3 comprises 15 residues. The CDR3 coding sequence is TGTGCCAGCTCACCTGGGACTAGCGGGGCCTACGAGCAGTACTTC. Protein: CASSPGTSGAYEQYF.

The chain recombines TRBV18 with TRBJ1-6; D unresolved. The CDR3 extends over 16 amino acids. Germline V gives CDR1 KGHSH, CDR2 LQKENI. With 0 bases removed from V and 10 bases from J, the gap between germline ends came to 16 bases. The CDR3: CASSPPVSGPGSPLHF. The CDR3 DNA reads TGTGCCAGCTCACCACCGGTGTCAGGCCCTGGGTCACCCCTCCACTTT.

The chain is built from TRBV6-2 or TRBV6-3 and TRBJ2-6, with 7 bases fitting TRBD1. CDR3 size: 18 residues. V lost 5 bases, J lost 0 bases, and 10 bases stayed unmatched. Germline V CDR1 and CDR2: MNHEY, SVGEGT. CDR3 protein: CASSGTGTAPSGANVLTF. The CDR3 DNA is TGTGCCAGCAGTGGGACGGGGACAGCCCCCTCTGGGGCCAACGTCCTGACTTTC.

The chain carries TRBV7-3 and TRBJ2-1; a possible D gene is TRBD2 (6 bases). Germline V gene data show CDR1 as SGHTA and CDR2 as FQGTGA. V was pared by 5 bases and J by 6 bases, with 17 bases between. This CDR3 spans 15 amino acids. CDR3 protein: CASSRVGGQGNEQFF. For the CDR3, the DNA is TGTGCCAGCAGCCGAGTAGGAGGGCAAGGCAATGAGCAGTTCTTC.

V gene TRBV2 combines with J gene TRBJ2-7, with 7 positions matching TRBD2. This CDR3 is built from 14 residues. J was trimmed by 0 bases and V by 7 bases; bases with no gene match: 6. Germline CDR1 SNHLY, CDR2 FYNNEI. The CDR3 loop reads CASNSRENSYEQYV. CDR3 coding DNA: TGTGCCAGCAATTCGCGGGAGAACTCCTACGAGCAGTACGTC.

The J gene is TRBJ2-3, the V gene TRBV13; D ambiguous. This CDR3 is built from 12 residues. V gave up 5 bases and J gave up 4 bases, with 7 bases separating them. CDR1 and CDR2 (germline): PRHDT, FYEKMQ (reference sequence). This CDR3 reads CASSPTADTQYF. CDR3 in DNA: TGTGCCAGCAGCCCCACGGCAGATACGCAGTATTTT.